Reported below is one T cell receptor (beta chain). Its antigen is unknown. The sample originates from a study of T cell repertoires in cytomegalovirus infection. Across the whole study: Public TCR beta signatures indicated both CMV infection and matching HLA type.

Each CDR3 protein gets one entry after TCRdb re-called the reads with MiXCR. This table holds 200,000 or so distinct CDR3 sequences, about 28% found once. Findings of the study overall: Identification of carriers of CMV plus the relevant HLA was performed using cumulative public TCR beta family frequency. Dominant in the ex vivo response were TCR beta clonotypes restricted by HLA-C and specific for CMV.

CDR3 length: 11 amino acids. The germline V gene encodes CDR1 SGHAT and CDR2 FQNNGV. Trimming stripped 8 bases from V and 2 bases from J, with 6 bases between. J is TRBJ2-5 and V is TRBV11-2; no definite D call. The sequenced sample was PBMCs. The TCR originated in a human donor in good health (CMV status not recorded). Some clones in this sample may be carry-over from other donors' samples. The CDR3 nucleotides are TGTGCCAGCCGACGGCAAGAGACCCAGTACTTC. The encoded protein is CASRRQETQYF.